This TCR beta chain came from a study of technical replicates of blood from a handful of donors. Here immunoSEQ multiplex PCR was the method, and the copy in TCRdb shows in-frame clones only, minus some. The sample includes about 13,000 clones, 95% seen only once; the top ten take approximately 7.4%. In germline, CDR1 is MDHEN, CDR2 SYDVKM. This CDR3 has 13 amino acids. The V end lost 6 bases, the J end lost 5 bases, and 14 bases lay between the germline ends. The receptor comes from a human donor in good health. The genes are TRBV28 and TRBJ2-7; D call uncertain. Sequenced sample: PBMCs. The CDR3 spells CASSPRRSNEQYF. CDR3 sequence (DNA): TGTGCCAGCAGCCCTCGTCGGTCCAACGAGCAGTACTTC. Based on the CDR3 plus reference TRBV28 and TRBJ2-7, the full variable domain is DVKVTQSSRYLVKRTGEKVFLECVQDMDHENMFWYRQDPGLGLRLIYFSYDVKMKEKGDIPEGYSVSREKKERFSLILESASTNQTSMYLCASSPRRSNEQYFGPGTRLTVT.